Listed below are T cell receptor beta chains from one sample, sequenced in a study of shared clonotypes between healthy human individuals. Sequencing was performed with immunoSEQ multiplex PCR; in TCRdb, only in-frame clones are kept and a portion is missing. The sample records some 2.1 million clones, 85% to 95% being singletons. Sequencing was performed on naive CD4+ T cells sorted from blood. These receptor sequences come from a young man in good health. The CDR3 runs from the conserved cysteine through the conserved F or W. A D gene is named only where the DNA matches it firmly. Some rows have no size entry. The others give once, few or many, or a class for an expanded clone.

j_call d_call clone_size v_call cdr3_aa cdr3_nt
TRBJ1-1 . . TRBV27 CASSYWAFF TGTGCCAGCAGCTATTGGGCTTTCTTT
TRBJ2-6 . once TRBV30 CAFPGAATGANVLTF TGTGCCTTCCCCGGGGCAGCAACCGGGGCCAACGTCCTGACTTTC
TRBJ1-2 . . TRBV7-2 CASSLDSPVGYTF TGTGCCAGCAGCTTAGACAGCCCGGTTGGCTACACCTTC
TRBJ2-5 TRBD2 . TRBV6-1 CASPGGVETQYF TGTGCCAGTCCGGGAGGGGTAGAGACCCAGTACTTC
TRBJ1-2 . . TRBV30 CAWSSQIIYGYTF TGTGCCTGGAGTAGTCAGATCATCTATGGCTACACCTTC
TRBJ2-7 TRBD2 . TRBV30 CAWSATSGRTAQYF TGTGCCTGGAGCGCGACTAGCGGGAGGACTGCGCAGTACTTC
TRBJ2-7 . . TRBV5-4 CASSKGGQTYEQYF TGTGCCAGCAGCAAGGGTGGACAGACCTACGAGCAGTACTTC
TRBJ1-6 TRBD1 . TRBV7-8 CASSLGSDRGFSPLHF TGTGCCAGCAGCTTAGGATCAGACAGGGGTTTTTCACCCCTCCACTTT
TRBJ2-4 TRBD1 . TRBV19 CASSVGQVLAKNIQYF TGTGCCAGTAGCGTGGGACAGGTCCTAGCCAAAAACATTCAGTACTTC
TRBJ2-1 TRBD1 . TRBV6-1 CATQDRSYNEQFF TGTGCCACCCAGGACAGGTCCTACAATGAGCAGTTCTTC
TRBJ2-7 TRBD2 once TRBV5-1 CASSLVPLTSGGQYEQYF TGCGCCAGCAGCTTGGTCCCCCTAACTAGCGGGGGGCAGTACGAGCAGTACTTC
TRBJ2-3 . . TRBV9 CASSSGGLTDTQYF TGTGCCAGCAGTTCGGGGGGCCTCACAGATACGCAGTATTTT
TRBJ1-1 . . TRBV9 CASSPRDSRTEAFF TGTGCCAGCAGCCCCCGGGACTCACGGACTGAAGCTTTCTTT
TRBJ2-5 . . TRBV12-5 CASAVVFSSETQYF TGTGCTAGTGCCGTCGTTTTCAGTTCGGAGACCCAGTACTTC
TRBJ2-7 TRBD1 . TRBV27 CASSHTLDRAEQYF TGTGCCAGCAGTCACACCTTGGACAGGGCCGAGCAGTACTTC
TRBJ1-6 . . TRBV7-9 CASSLETSGHPAHF TGTGCCAGCAGCTTAGAAACCTCGGGACATCCAGCACACTTT
TRBJ2-7 . . TRBV4-1 CASSHGSLSSYEQYF TGCGCCAGCAGCCACGGGAGCCTTTCCTCCTACGAGCAGTACTTC
TRBJ2-1 . . TRBV11-2 CASSLDRRIDNEQFF TGTGCCAGCAGCTTAGATCGCAGGATTGACAATGAGCAGTTCTTC
TRBJ2-7 . . TRBV2 CASSALAAYEQYF TGTGCCAGCAGTGCACTGGCAGCCTACGAGCAGTACTTC
TRBJ1-1 . . TRBV28 CASSFRHLGTEAFF TGTGCCAGCAGTTTTAGGCATCTTGGGACTGAAGCTTTCTTT
TRBJ2-3 . once TRBV18 CASSPSPTTKNTQYF TGTGCCAGCTCACCCAGCCCGACCACTAAGAATACGCAGTATTTT
TRBJ2-3 . once TRBV5-1 CASSGSQVAEGTDTQYF TGCGCCAGCAGCGGCTCGCAGGTAGCGGAGGGCACAGATACGCAGTATTTT
TRBJ2-7 TRBD2 . TRBV10-3 CAISESASGNSEQYF TGTGCCATCAGTGAGTCCGCTAGCGGGAACTCCGAGCAGTACTTC
TRBJ2-7 . . TRBV2 CASSEVGSEQYF TGTGCCAGCAGTGAGGTAGGGTCCGAGCAGTACTTC
TRBJ1-1 . . TRBV10-3 CAISEGTGLGAFF TGTGCCATCAGTGAGGGTACCGGCCTGGGAGCTTTCTTT
TRBJ1-5 . . TRBV28 CASSLPGGDNQPQHF TGTGCCAGCAGTCTCCCCGGAGGGGACAATCAGCCCCAGCATTTT
TRBJ2-1 TRBD2 . TRBV5-6 CASSKTSGGENEQFF TGTGCCAGCAGCAAGACTAGCGGGGGAGAGAATGAGCAGTTCTTC
TRBJ2-5 . . TRBV2 CASSSGTLETQYF TGTGCCAGCAGTTCCGGGACTCTAGAGACCCAGTACTTC
TRBJ1-2 . . TRBV6-5 CARPGLEVYGYTF TGTGCCAGGCCGGGACTCGAGGTCTATGGCTACACCTTC
TRBJ2-7 TRBD1 . TRBV27 CASSSDRGPPYEQYF TGTGCCAGCAGTTCGGACAGGGGACCTCCCTACGAGCAGTACTTC
TRBJ1-2 TRBD1 . TRBV6-5 CASTGQGGDGYTF TGTGCCAGCACGGGACAGGGAGGGGATGGCTACACCTTC
TRBJ1-2 . . TRBV28 CASSLPGAIYGYTF TGTGCCAGCAGTTTACCGGGGGCGATATATGGCTACACCTTC
TRBJ2-7 TRBD2 . TRBV7-2 CASSPGLAGAYEQYF TGTGCCAGCAGCCCGGGACTAGCGGGAGCCTACGAGCAGTACTTC
TRBJ2-1 . . TRBV12-5 CASGMNEQFF TGTGCTAGTGGGATGAATGAGCAGTTCTTC
TRBJ1-2 . . TRBV28 CASSLRGPNYGYTF TGTGCCAGCAGTTTACGGGGGCCTAACTATGGCTACACCTTC
TRBJ1-6 . once TRBV9 CASSVGQTSPLHF TGTGCCAGCAGCGTGGGCCAGACTTCACCCCTCCACTTT
TRBJ2-2 . . TRBV9 CASSVVRTTTNTGELFF TGTGCCAGCAGCGTAGTGCGGACAACCACGAACACCGGGGAGCTGTTTTTT
TRBJ1-1 . . TRBV11-2 CASSLDGGIPEAFF TGTGCCAGCAGCTTAGATGGGGGAATCCCTGAAGCTTTCTTT
TRBJ2-3 TRBD2 . TRBV5-1 CASSLLAGEATDTQYF TGCGCCAGCAGCTTATTAGCGGGAGAAGCGACAGATACGCAGTATTTT
TRBJ1-3 . . TRBV5-6 CASSLRGSGNTIYF TGTGCCAGCAGCTTGCGAGGGAGTGGAAACACCATATATTTT
TRBJ2-5 TRBD1 few TRBV19 CASSNRGRETQYF TGTGCCAGTAGTAACAGGGGGCGAGAGACCCAGTACTTC
TRBJ1-5 . . TRBV6-1 CASTRGAGQPQHF TGTGCCAGCACGAGGGGAGCCGGTCAGCCCCAGCATTTT
TRBJ1-3 TRBD1 . TRBV5-1 CASSLGQGGGNTIYF TGCGCCAGCAGCTTGGGACAGGGAGGTGGAAACACCATATATTTT
TRBJ1-5 TRBD1 . TRBV2 CASRFTGESQPQHF TGTGCCAGCAGATTTACAGGGGAAAGTCAGCCCCAGCATTTT
TRBJ2-2 . . TRBV30 CALRGVTNTGELFF TGTGCCCTTCGCGGGGTAACGAACACCGGGGAGCTGTTTTTT